This T cell receptor beta chain is drawn from a study of shared clonotypes between healthy human individuals. The input for sorted-subset replicate PCRs was approximately 190 ng DNA, tens of thousands of T cell genomes. Libraries were prepared by immunoSEQ multiplex PCR; TCRdb keeps only in-frame clonotypes and omits some of them. The table lists about 2,200,000 clones, just over 90% of them singletons. This CDR3 is 13 amino acids long. Per the germline V gene, CDR1 is SGHDT and CDR2 is YYEEEE. Trimming left V 0 bases short and J 7 bases short, with 8 bases between. CD45RO-negative cells were positively selected for CCR7, leaving out terminally differentiated effector memory CD45RA+ cells. Whole-study results and caveats: In general, naive subsets displayed greater estimated richness than memory subsets did.

Details on this clone: Antigen specificity is unknown.

The sample taken for sequencing was naive CD8+ T cells from PBMCs. The chain links TRBV5-6 to TRBJ2-1; a weak D match, TRBD1 (6 bases). The TCR sequence derives from a man between 18 and 35 years old in good health. Some clones in this sample may be carry-over from other donors' samples. The CDR3 region has the DNA TGTGCCAGCAGCTTGGAGAGGGGGAATGAGCAGTTCTTC. Protein: CASSLERGNEQFF.